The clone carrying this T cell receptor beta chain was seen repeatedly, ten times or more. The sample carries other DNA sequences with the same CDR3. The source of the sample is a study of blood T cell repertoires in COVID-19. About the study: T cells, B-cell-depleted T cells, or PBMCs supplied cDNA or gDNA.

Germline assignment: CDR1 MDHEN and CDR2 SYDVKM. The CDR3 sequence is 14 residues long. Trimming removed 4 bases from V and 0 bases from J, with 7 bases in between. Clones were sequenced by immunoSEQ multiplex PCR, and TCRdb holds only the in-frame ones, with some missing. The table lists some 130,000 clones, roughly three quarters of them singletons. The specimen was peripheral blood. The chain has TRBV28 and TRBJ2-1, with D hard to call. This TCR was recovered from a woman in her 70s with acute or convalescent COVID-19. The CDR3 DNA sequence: TGTGCCAGCAGTTCCCCCGGCTCCTACAATGAGCAGTTCTTC. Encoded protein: CASSSPGSYNEQFF.